This T cell receptor (beta chain) was retrieved from a study of shared clonotypes between healthy human individuals. Study-wide context: The cohort comprised a couple of women and a few men. Their ages spanned 18 to 49 years.

Assay: immunoSEQ multiplex PCR; the TCRdb copy retains only in-frame clones and omits some. The sample records millions of clones, approximately 93% being singletons. CDR1 SGHRS and CDR2 YFSETQ come from the germline V gene. The CDR3 contains 15 residues. The V gene lost 5 bases and the J gene lost 8 bases, with 20 bases spanning the gap. This sequence was found in a young man in good health. Some clones in this sample may be carry-over from other donors' samples. The rearrangement links TRBV5-1 to TRBJ1-3; no firm D call. What was sequenced was naive CD4+ T cells from PBMCs. Sample subset: CD45RA+ positively selected. The CDR3 bases are TGCGCCAGCAGTCCCGAAGCTGTCTTCGGGGACACCATATATTTT. Translating gives CASSPEAVFGDTIYF.